The rows below give T cell receptor beta chains drawn from one sample of a study of CD8+CD57+ T cells in acquired aplastic anemia. TCRdb re-called the reads through MiXCR, storing one row per CDR3 protein. The table has around 200,000 distinct CDR3 sequences, roughly half seen once. Sequenced: sorted CD4+, CD8+, or CD8+CD57+ T cells (not recorded which) from PBMCs. These receptors came from a human donor with aplastic anemia. CDR3s include the opening cysteine and the closing phenylalanine or tryptophan. D genes are given only for firm matches. Clone size is not always given. Where it is, it says once, few, many or a class for expanded clones.

d_call: TRBD2
v_call: TRBV4-2
j_call: TRBJ2-7
clone_size: many
cdr3_aa: CASSQVGGRSHEQYF
cdr3_nt: TGTGCCAGCAGCCAAGTGGGCGGGAGAAGCCACGAGCAGTACTTC

d_call: .
v_call: TRBV6-1
j_call: TRBJ2-3
clone_size: many
cdr3_aa: CASSHRNTDTQYF
cdr3_nt: TGTGCCAGCAGCCATCGGAACACAGATACGCAGTATTTT

d_call: TRBD2
v_call: TRBV10-3
j_call: TRBJ2-1
clone_size: .
cdr3_aa: CAISDYGTKDNEQFF
cdr3_nt: TGTGCCATCAGTGACTATGGGACTAAGGACAATGAGCAGTTCTTC

d_call: .
v_call: TRBV6-1
j_call: TRBJ2-2
clone_size: many
cdr3_aa: CASRGPQNTGELFF
cdr3_nt: TGTGCCAGCAGGGGGCCTCAGAACACCGGGGAGCTGTTTTTT

d_call: .
v_call: TRBV19
j_call: TRBJ2-1
clone_size: few
cdr3_aa: CATGGGGPEQFF
cdr3_nt: TGTGCCACCGGAGGGGGGGGACCTGAGCAGTTCTTC

d_call: .
v_call: TRBV2
j_call: TRBJ1-1
clone_size: .
cdr3_aa: CASSPVPPRVMNTEAFF
cdr3_nt: TGTGCCAGCAGTCCCGTTCCTCCCAGAGTCATGAACACTGAAGCTTTCTTT

d_call: .
v_call: TRBV5-6
j_call: TRBJ2-7
clone_size: .
cdr3_aa: CASSLQPGPTPQEQYF
cdr3_nt: TGTGCCAGCAGCTTGCAACCGGGACCGACACCACAAGAGCAGTACTTC

d_call: TRBD1
v_call: TRBV20-1
j_call: TRBJ1-2
clone_size: few
cdr3_aa: CSAKGQGANYGYTF
cdr3_nt: TGCAGTGCCAAGGGACAGGGGGCCAACTATGGCTACACCTTC

d_call: .
v_call: TRBV24-1
j_call: TRBJ2-7
clone_size: few
cdr3_aa: CATSDLTSDEQYF
cdr3_nt: TGTGCCACCAGTGATTTGACAAGCGACGAGCAGTACTTC

d_call: TRBD1
v_call: TRBV20-1
j_call: TRBJ2-3
clone_size: many
cdr3_aa: CSASDRGSTDTQYF
cdr3_nt: TGCAGTGCCTCGGACAGGGGCAGCACAGATACGCAGTATTTT

d_call: .
v_call: TRBV2
j_call: TRBJ2-7
clone_size: .
cdr3_aa: CASSGHAIYEQYF
cdr3_nt: TGTGCCAGCAGTGGACACGCGATCTACGAGCAGTACTTC

d_call: .
v_call: TRBV18
j_call: TRBJ1-5
clone_size: .
cdr3_aa: CASSPRRDSNQPQHF
cdr3_nt: TGTGCCAGCTCACCAAGGAGAGATAGCAATCAGCCCCAGCATTTT

d_call: .
v_call: TRBV5-1
j_call: TRBJ2-3
clone_size: many
cdr3_aa: CASSWGDTQYF
cdr3_nt: TGCGCCAGCAGCTGGGGGGATACGCAGTATTTT

d_call: TRBD1
v_call: TRBV5-1
j_call: TRBJ1-4
clone_size: .
cdr3_aa: CASSLATGFFPEKLFF
cdr3_nt: TGCGCCAGCAGCTTGGCGACAGGGTTCTTTCCTGAAAAACTGTTTTTT

d_call: .
v_call: TRBV7-2
j_call: TRBJ1-5
clone_size: many
cdr3_aa: CASSLGGISNQPQHF
cdr3_nt: TGTGCCAGCAGCTTAGGGGGGATTAGCAATCAGCCCCAGCATTTT

d_call: .
v_call: TRBV24-1
j_call: TRBJ1-2
clone_size: .
cdr3_aa: CATSDPDQSREGYTF
cdr3_nt: TGTGCCACCAGTGACCCCGATCAATCTAGAGAGGGCTACACCTTC

d_call: .
v_call: TRBV2
j_call: TRBJ1-1
clone_size: .
cdr3_aa: CASRWGGSQTEAFF
cdr3_nt: TGTGCCAGCAGATGGGGAGGATCCCAAACTGAAGCTTTCTTT

d_call: .
v_call: TRBV7-6
j_call: TRBJ2-2
clone_size: .
cdr3_aa: CASSFGHLRGDTGELFF
cdr3_nt: TGTGCCAGCAGCTTTGGGCATCTTAGGGGGGACACCGGGGAGCTGTTTTTT

d_call: .
v_call: TRBV5-6
j_call: TRBJ1-1
clone_size: .
cdr3_aa: CASSSLGSHSRIEAFF
cdr3_nt: TGTGCCAGCAGCAGCCTAGGGTCCCACAGCCGGATTGAAGCTTTCTTT

d_call: .
v_call: TRBV29-1
j_call: TRBJ1-1
clone_size: .
cdr3_aa: CSLAGTNTEAFF
cdr3_nt: TGCAGCTTGGCCGGTACGAACACTGAAGCTTTCTTT

d_call: TRBD2
v_call: TRBV11-1
j_call: TRBJ2-7
clone_size: .
cdr3_aa: CASSLVAGGMYEQYF
cdr3_nt: TGTGCCAGCAGCTTAGTAGCGGGAGGGATGTACGAGCAGTACTTC

d_call: .
v_call: TRBV7-3
j_call: TRBJ1-6
clone_size: many
cdr3_aa: CASSLKGYSPLHF
cdr3_nt: TGTGCCAGCAGCTTAAAGGGTTATTCACCCCTCCACTTT

d_call: TRBD1
v_call: TRBV3-1
j_call: TRBJ2-5
clone_size: .
cdr3_aa: CASSQDQTRDSQETQYF
cdr3_nt: TGTGCCAGCAGCCAAGATCAAACGAGGGACAGTCAAGAGACCCAGTACTTC

d_call: .
v_call: TRBV24-1
j_call: TRBJ2-7
clone_size: .
cdr3_aa: CATSRGRGDYEQYF
cdr3_nt: TGTGCCACCAGTCGGGGCAGGGGTGACTACGAGCAGTACTTC

d_call: .
v_call: TRBV5-3
j_call: TRBJ1-2
clone_size: once
cdr3_aa: CASSFQGDGYTF
cdr3_nt: TGTGCCAGCAGCTTTCAGGGAGATGGCTACACCTTC

d_call: .
v_call: TRBV6-4
j_call: TRBJ2-1
clone_size: .
cdr3_aa: CASRVGEFYNEQFF
cdr3_nt: TGTGCCAGCAGGGTAGGCGAGTTCTACAATGAGCAGTTCTTC

d_call: TRBD1
v_call: TRBV19
j_call: TRBJ1-4
clone_size: .
cdr3_aa: CASSIARPGGEKLFF
cdr3_nt: TGTGCCAGTAGTATAGCGAGGCCAGGGGGCGAAAAACTGTTTTTT

d_call: .
v_call: TRBV25-1
j_call: TRBJ2-5
clone_size: .
cdr3_aa: CASSHPPEGPQETQYF
cdr3_nt: TGTGCCAGCAGTCACCCACCCGAGGGTCCCCAAGAGACCCAGTACTTC

d_call: TRBD2
v_call: TRBV20-1
j_call: TRBJ2-7
clone_size: .
cdr3_aa: CSVIPSGQPYEQYF
cdr3_nt: TGCAGTGTTATCCCTAGCGGCCAACCCTACGAGCAGTACTTC

d_call: TRBD1
v_call: TRBV19
j_call: TRBJ1-5
clone_size: .
cdr3_aa: CASSPRQGTDQPQHF
cdr3_nt: TGTGCCAGTAGTCCAAGACAGGGAACGGATCAGCCCCAGCATTTT

d_call: .
v_call: TRBV11-3
j_call: TRBJ2-7
clone_size: many
cdr3_aa: CASSPRTASYEQYF
cdr3_nt: TGTGCCAGCAGCCCGAGGACAGCGTCCTACGAGCAGTACTTC

d_call: .
v_call: TRBV9
j_call: TRBJ1-6
clone_size: many
cdr3_aa: CASSVAGSNSPLHF
cdr3_nt: TGTGCCAGCAGCGTAGCAGGTAGTAATTCACCCCTCCACTTT

d_call: TRBD1
v_call: TRBV7-9
j_call: TRBJ1-2
clone_size: .
cdr3_aa: CASSYGQDNGYTF
cdr3_nt: TGTGCCAGCAGCTATGGACAGGATAATGGCTACACCTTC

d_call: TRBD1
v_call: TRBV5-1
j_call: TRBJ1-2
clone_size: .
cdr3_aa: CASSRQGSDYGYTF
cdr3_nt: TGCGCCAGCAGCAGACAGGGGTCGGACTATGGCTACACCTTC

d_call: TRBD2
v_call: TRBV3-1
j_call: TRBJ2-3
clone_size: .
cdr3_aa: CASSRSGTRGTQYF
cdr3_nt: TGTGCCAGCAGTCGATCCGGGACTAGAGGTACGCAGTATTTT

d_call: TRBD1
v_call: TRBV29-1
j_call: TRBJ2-1
clone_size: .
cdr3_aa: CSVNRDRGNEQFF
cdr3_nt: TGCAGCGTTAACCGGGACAGGGGGAATGAGCAGTTCTTC

d_call: .
v_call: TRBV7-9
j_call: TRBJ1-1
clone_size: .
cdr3_aa: CASSFAGMNTEAFF
cdr3_nt: TGTGCCAGCAGCTTCGCAGGGATGAACACTGAAGCTTTCTTT

d_call: .
v_call: TRBV2
j_call: TRBJ2-2
clone_size: .
cdr3_aa: CASSEALGLANTGELFF
cdr3_nt: TGTGCCAGCAGTGAAGCGCTTGGCTTGGCGAACACCGGGGAGCTGTTCTTT

d_call: TRBD1
v_call: TRBV2
j_call: TRBJ1-1
clone_size: many
cdr3_aa: CASSEARTGEAFF
cdr3_nt: TGTGCCAGCAGTGAAGCGCGGACAGGGGAAGCTTTCTTT

d_call: TRBD1
v_call: TRBV19
j_call: TRBJ1-5
clone_size: once
cdr3_aa: CASSTDRAQPQHF
cdr3_nt: TGTGCCAGTAGCACGGACAGGGCCCAGCCCCAGCATTTT

d_call: TRBD2
v_call: TRBV2
j_call: TRBJ2-5
clone_size: .
cdr3_aa: CASRGLVGETQYF
cdr3_nt: TGTGCCAGCAGGGGACTAGTCGGGGAGACCCAGTACTTC

d_call: .
v_call: TRBV5-1
j_call: TRBJ2-3
clone_size: many
cdr3_aa: CASSLDPGNPDTQYF
cdr3_nt: TGCGCCAGCAGCTTGGATCCGGGAAATCCAGATACGCAGTATTTT

d_call: TRBD1
v_call: TRBV19
j_call: TRBJ1-6
clone_size: .
cdr3_aa: CASTLRTGGNSPLHF
cdr3_nt: TGTGCCAGTACCCTAAGGACAGGGGGTAATTCACCCCTCCACTTT

d_call: .
v_call: TRBV25-1
j_call: TRBJ1-3
clone_size: .
cdr3_aa: CASSPFLSGNTIYF
cdr3_nt: TGTGCCAGCAGTCCCTTCCTCTCTGGAAACACCATATATTTT

d_call: TRBD1
v_call: TRBV20-1
j_call: TRBJ1-3
clone_size: .
cdr3_aa: CSASGQASNTIYF
cdr3_nt: TGCAGTGCTAGTGGACAGGCTTCCAACACCATATATTTT

d_call: .
v_call: TRBV2
j_call: TRBJ1-4
clone_size: many
cdr3_aa: CASRKSGTDNEKLFF
cdr3_nt: TGTGCCAGCCGTAAAAGCGGGACGGATAATGAAAAACTGTTTTTT

d_call: .
v_call: TRBV20-1
j_call: TRBJ2-5
clone_size: .
cdr3_aa: CSAREGGAMETQYF
cdr3_nt: TGCAGTGCTAGAGAGGGGGGGGCGATGGAGACCCAGTACTTC

d_call: TRBD1
v_call: TRBV20-1
j_call: TRBJ2-7
clone_size: .
cdr3_aa: CSAAGNPGTGGEQYF
cdr3_nt: TGCAGTGCTGCAGGGAATCCCGGGACAGGGGGCGAGCAGTACTTC

d_call: .
v_call: TRBV6-1
j_call: TRBJ2-6
clone_size: .
cdr3_aa: CASRVEGASGANVLTF
cdr3_nt: TGTGCCAGCAGAGTCGAAGGGGCCTCTGGGGCCAACGTCCTGACTTTC

d_call: TRBD1
v_call: TRBV6-9
j_call: TRBJ2-5
clone_size: .
cdr3_aa: CASSTGQAGETQYF
cdr3_nt: TGTGCCAGCAGTACGGGACAGGCTGGGGAGACCCAGTACTTC

d_call: .
v_call: TRBV7-8
j_call: TRBJ2-7
clone_size: few
cdr3_aa: CASSWVQGEQYF
cdr3_nt: TGTGCCAGCAGCTGGGTACAGGGCGAGCAGTACTTC

d_call: TRBD1
v_call: TRBV10-3
j_call: TRBJ1-5
clone_size: .
cdr3_aa: CASTPVGQGIGPQHF
cdr3_nt: TGTGCCAGCACCCCTGTGGGACAGGGCATAGGGCCCCAGCATTTT

d_call: .
v_call: TRBV5-1
j_call: TRBJ2-7
clone_size: .
cdr3_aa: CASSLDDGEQYF
cdr3_nt: TGCGCCAGCAGCTTGGACGACGGCGAGCAGTACTTC